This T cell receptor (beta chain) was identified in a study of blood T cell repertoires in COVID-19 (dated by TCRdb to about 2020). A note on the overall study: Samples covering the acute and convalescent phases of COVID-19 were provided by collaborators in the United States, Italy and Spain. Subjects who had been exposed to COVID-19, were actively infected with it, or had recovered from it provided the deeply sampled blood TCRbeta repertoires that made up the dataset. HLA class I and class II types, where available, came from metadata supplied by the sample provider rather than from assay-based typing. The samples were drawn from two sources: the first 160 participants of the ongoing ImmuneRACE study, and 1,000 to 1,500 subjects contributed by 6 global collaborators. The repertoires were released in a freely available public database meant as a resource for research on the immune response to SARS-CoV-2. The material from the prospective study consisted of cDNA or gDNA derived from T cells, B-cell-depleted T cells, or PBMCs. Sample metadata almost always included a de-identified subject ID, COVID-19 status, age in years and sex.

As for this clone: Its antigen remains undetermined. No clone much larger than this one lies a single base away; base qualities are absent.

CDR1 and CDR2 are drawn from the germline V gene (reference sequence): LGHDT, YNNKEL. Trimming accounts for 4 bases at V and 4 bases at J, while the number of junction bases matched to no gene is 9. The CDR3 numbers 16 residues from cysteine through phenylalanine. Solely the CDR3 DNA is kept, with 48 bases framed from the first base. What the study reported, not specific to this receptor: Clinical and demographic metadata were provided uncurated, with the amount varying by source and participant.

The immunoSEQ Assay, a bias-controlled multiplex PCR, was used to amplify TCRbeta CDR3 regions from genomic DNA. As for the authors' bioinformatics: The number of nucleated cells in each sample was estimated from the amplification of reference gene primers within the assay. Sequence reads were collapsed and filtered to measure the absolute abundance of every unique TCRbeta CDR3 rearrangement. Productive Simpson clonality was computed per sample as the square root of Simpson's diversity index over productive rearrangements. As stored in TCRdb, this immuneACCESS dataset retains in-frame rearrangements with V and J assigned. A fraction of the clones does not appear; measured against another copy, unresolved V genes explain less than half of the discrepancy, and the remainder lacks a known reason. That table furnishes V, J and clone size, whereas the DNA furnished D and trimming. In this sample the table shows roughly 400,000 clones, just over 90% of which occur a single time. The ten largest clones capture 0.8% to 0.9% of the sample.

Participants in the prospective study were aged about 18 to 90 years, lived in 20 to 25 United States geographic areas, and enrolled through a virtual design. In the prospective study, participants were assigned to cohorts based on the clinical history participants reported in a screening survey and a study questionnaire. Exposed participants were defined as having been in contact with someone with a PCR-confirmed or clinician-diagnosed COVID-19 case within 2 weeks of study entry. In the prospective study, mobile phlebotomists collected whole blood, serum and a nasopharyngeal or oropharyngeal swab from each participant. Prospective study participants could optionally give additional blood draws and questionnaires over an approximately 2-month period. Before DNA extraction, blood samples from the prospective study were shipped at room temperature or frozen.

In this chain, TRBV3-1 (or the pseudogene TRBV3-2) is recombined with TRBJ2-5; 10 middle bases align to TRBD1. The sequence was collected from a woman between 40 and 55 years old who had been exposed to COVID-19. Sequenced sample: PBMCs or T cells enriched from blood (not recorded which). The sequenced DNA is TGTGCCAGCAGCCTCATGATGGGACAGGGGCGAGAGACCCAGTACTTC. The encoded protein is CASSLMMGQGRETQYF.